The present T cell receptor beta chain was sequenced within a study of shared clonotypes between healthy human individuals. Some clones are missing from TCRdb's copy, which holds only in-frame ones; the method was immunoSEQ multiplex PCR. Altogether some 2.1 million clones are present, about 94% being singletons, with the ten largest covering under 2%. CD45RO-negative CD8 cells positively selected for CCR7 made up the naive population, which excluded terminally differentiated effector memory CD45RA+ cells. The V end lost 3 bases, the J end lost 3 bases, and 10 bases lay between the germline ends. The CDR3 extends over 13 amino acids. The germline gives CDR1 SGDLS, CDR2 YYNGEE.

The source material was naive CD8+ T cells from PBMCs. The source of this sequence is a man aged 18 to 29 in good health. Some clones in this sample may be carry-over from other donors' samples. The chain couples TRBV9 to TRBJ2-7, with D perhaps matching TRBD1 or TRBD2 (5 bases each). The CDR3 reads CASSGGGLYEQYF. CDR3 bases: TGTGCCAGCAGCGGGGGCGGACTCTACGAGCAGTACTTC.